This TCR beta chain came from a study of shared T cell receptors in the human thymus. Sequencing used immunoSEQ multiplex PCR; TCRdb keeps in-frame clones, though not all of them. This table holds roughly 68,000 clones, nearly 95% found once. CDR3 length: 17 amino acids. Unmatched junction bases numbered 10, after V lost 5 bases and J lost 6 bases. Germline CDR1 and CDR2: MDHEN and SYDVKM. This receptor was identified in a human donor. The sequenced material came from thymocytes. The V and J genes are TRBV28 and TRBJ2-4, with TRBD2 matching over 13 bases. The chain's CDR3 is CASSALAGGPQLNIQYF. The CDR3 DNA sequence: TGTGCCAGCAGTGCACTAGCGGGGGGGCCCCAATTAAACATTCAGTACTTC.